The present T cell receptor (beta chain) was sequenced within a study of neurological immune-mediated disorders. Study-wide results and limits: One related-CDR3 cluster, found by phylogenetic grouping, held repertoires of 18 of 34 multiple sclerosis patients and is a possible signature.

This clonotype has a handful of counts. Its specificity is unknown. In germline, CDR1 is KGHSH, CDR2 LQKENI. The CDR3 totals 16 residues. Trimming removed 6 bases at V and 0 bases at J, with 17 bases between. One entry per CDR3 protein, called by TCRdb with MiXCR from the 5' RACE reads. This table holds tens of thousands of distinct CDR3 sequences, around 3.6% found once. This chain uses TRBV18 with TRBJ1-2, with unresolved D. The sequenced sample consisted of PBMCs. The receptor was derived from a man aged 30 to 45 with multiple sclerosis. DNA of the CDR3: TGTGCCAGCTCCCCGGGAACCCAGGAATCTAACTATGGCTACACCTTC. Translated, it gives CASSPGTQESNYGYTF.